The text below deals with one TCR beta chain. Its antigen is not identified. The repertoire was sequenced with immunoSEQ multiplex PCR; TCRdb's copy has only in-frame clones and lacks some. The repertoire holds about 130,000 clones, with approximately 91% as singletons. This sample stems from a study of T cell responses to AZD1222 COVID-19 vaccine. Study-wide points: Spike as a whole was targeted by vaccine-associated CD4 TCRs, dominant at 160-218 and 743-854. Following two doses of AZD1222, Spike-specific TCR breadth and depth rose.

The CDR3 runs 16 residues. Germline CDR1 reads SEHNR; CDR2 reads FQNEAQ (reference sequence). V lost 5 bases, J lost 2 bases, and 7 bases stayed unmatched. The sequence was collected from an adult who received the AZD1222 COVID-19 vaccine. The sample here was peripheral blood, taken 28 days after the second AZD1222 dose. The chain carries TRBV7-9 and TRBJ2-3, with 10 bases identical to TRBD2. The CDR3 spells CASSPRTSGHTDTQYF. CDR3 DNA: TGTGCCAGCAGCCCCAGGACTAGCGGACACACAGATACGCAGTATTTT.